These 22 T cell receptor beta chains were sequenced from one sample in a study of blood T cell repertoires in COVID-19. Sequencing was performed with immunoSEQ multiplex PCR; in TCRdb, only in-frame clones are kept and a portion is missing. The sample has roughly 500,000 clones, more than 75% seen once; the top ten hold over 1.5%. The sequenced sample consisted of PBMCs or T cells enriched from blood (not recorded which). The receptors were sampled from a woman in her thirties or forties who had recovered from COVID-19.

As DNA, the CDR3 is TGTGCCAGCAGCCCGATTCGAGACAGAATCGGCACAGATACGCAGTATTTT. Translating gives CASSPIRDRIGTDTQYF. The chain uses TRBV14 and TRBJ2-3, with D possibly being TRBD1 (5 bases). The ends were cut back, 4 bases at V and 1 base at J, with 18 bases in the middle. The CDR3 runs to 17 residues. Germline V gene data show CDR1 as SGHDN and CDR2 as FVKESK. Drawing the rest from reference TRBV14 and TRBJ2-3, the complete variable domain is EAGVTQFPSHSVIEKGQTVTLRCDPISGHDNLYWYRRVMGKEIKFLLHFVKESKQDESGMPNNRFLAERTGGTYSTLKVQPAELEDSGVYFCASSPIRDRIGTDTQYFGPGTRLTVL.

This chain links TRBV4-1 with TRBJ1-5; no definite D call. V lost 1 base and J 2 bases, leaving 12 bases between the germline ends. The germline V gene encodes CDR1 MGHRA and CDR2 YSYEKL. The CDR3 totals 16 residues. CDR3 bases: TGCGCCAGCAGCCAAGCCCCGGCGGGAGGCAATCAGCCCCAGCATTTT. Translation gives CASSQAPAGGNQPQHF.

The gene calls are TRBV24-1 and TRBJ2-1, with 10 bases fitting TRBD1. The length of the CDR3 is 19 residues. V gave up 0 bases and J gave up 4 bases; unmatched junction bases: 11. Germline loops: CDR1 KGHDR, CDR2 SFDVKD. DNA for the CDR3: TGTGCCACCAGTGATTTGTTATTGGTGCGGGACAGGGGATACAATGAGCAGTTCTTC. The encoded protein is CATSDLLLVRDRGYNEQFF.

CDR3 nucleotides: TGTGCCAGCAGCCAAGATCCCGGGACTGGAAGTTCACCCCTCCACTTT. Its translation: CASSQDPGTGSSPLHF. V and J are TRBV3-1 (or the pseudogene TRBV3-2) and TRBJ1-6; weak D call: TRBD1 (5 bases). V gave up 0 bases and J gave up 9 bases, with 15 bases separating them. The V gene's germline CDR1 is LGHDT and CDR2 YNNKEL (reference sequence). There are 16 residues in the CDR3.

The V call is TRBV19, the J call TRBJ2-7; the D is unclear. From germline, CDR1 is LNHDA and CDR2 SQIVND (reference sequence). The germline V and J ends were trimmed by 5 bases and 3 bases, with 11 bases remaining between them. This CDR3 has 13 residues. DNA for the CDR3: TGTGCCAGTAGTTTGGGCGTTCTCTACGAGCAGTACTTC. It specifies CASSLGVLYEQYF.

The chain is built from TRBV7-2 and TRBJ2-7; 10 nucleotides line up with TRBD1. The germline gives CDR1 SGHTA, CDR2 FQGNSA. J lost 5 bases, V lost 5 bases, and 6 bases had no gene match. The CDR3 totals 14 residues. The CDR3 nucleotides read TGTGCCAGCAGCCCGCCCGGGACAGGGGACGAGCAGTACTTC. Translation: CASSPPGTGDEQYF.

This chain links TRBV24-1 with TRBJ2-1; 8 nucleotides line up with TRBD2. V trimming: 3 bases; J trimming: 4 bases; junction bases outside the gene matches: 1. The germline V gene has CDR1 KGHDR and CDR2 SFDVKD. CDR3 length equals 14 residues. The CDR3 region is CATSDTSGYNEQFF. For the CDR3, the DNA is TGTGCCACCAGTGATACTAGCGGTTACAATGAGCAGTTCTTC.

This clone was seen once. The rearrangement uses TRBV27 and TRBJ1-1; 8 bases line up with TRBD1. The CDR3 is made up of 17 amino acids. CDR1 and CDR2 (germline): MNHEY, SMNVEV (reference sequence). The V gene end was trimmed by 1 base and the J gene end by 0 bases; junction bases not matched to a gene: 7. For the CDR3, the DNA is TGTGCCAGCAGTTTATTCCAGGGGGCGGGGGTGAACACTGAAGCTTTCTTT. Protein: CASSLFQGAGVNTEAFF.

The chain couples TRBV19 to TRBJ1-1; 9 nucleotides match TRBD1. The CDR3 consists of 17 residues. Trimming took 5 bases from V and 3 from J; bases not matched to a gene: 13. Germline loops: CDR1 LNHDA, CDR2 SQIVND (reference sequence). In DNA form, the CDR3 reads TGTGCCAGTAGTCCCTACAGGGGGCTCTATGGGTACACTGAAGCTTTCTTT. This translates into CASSPYRGLYGYTEAFF.

CDR3 loop: CATQAAGSQPQHF. For the CDR3, the DNA is TGTGCCACCCAGGCAGCGGGGAGCCAGCCCCAGCATTTT. The chain recombines TRBV6-5 with TRBJ1-5; D not certain. Trimming stripped 10 bases from V and 7 bases from J, with 17 bases between. Looked up from germline, CDR1 is MNHEY and CDR2 is SVGAGI. The CDR3 is 13 amino acids.

The rearrangement joins TRBV18 to TRBJ1-4, with D perhaps TRBD1 (6 bases). The CDR3 is 16 residues long. The V gene lost 2 bases and the J gene lost 4 bases, with 14 bases spanning the gap. Germline lookup yields CDR1 KGHSH and CDR2 LQKENI. CDR3: CASSPEDRSLNEKLFF. The CDR3, as DNA: TGTGCCAGCTCACCAGAAGACAGGTCTCTTAATGAAAAACTGTTTTTT.

The CDR3 nucleotides read TGTGCCAGCAGCCCACAGGGGGCGTCCTACAATGAGCAGTTCTTC. Amino acids: CASSPQGASYNEQFF. This rearrangement joins TRBV3-1 (or the pseudogene TRBV3-2) to TRBJ2-1, with 9 bases fitting TRBD1. V shed 4 bases and J 1 base; nucleotides not matched to a gene: 2. Germline V gene sequence: CDR1 LGHDT, CDR2 YNNKEL (reference sequence). This CDR3 comprises 15 residues.

The chain links TRBV7-2 to TRBJ2-1; 11 bases align to TRBD2. The CDR3 is 15 residues long. The V segment lost 5 bases and the J segment 7 bases; nucleotides outside the gene matches: 7. Germline V CDR1 and CDR2: SGHTA, FQGNSA. CDR3: CASSVSGRAGNEQFF. The CDR3 DNA sequence: TGTGCCAGCAGCGTTAGCGGGAGGGCGGGTAATGAGCAGTTCTTC. The entire variable domain, with the rest obtained from reference TRBV7-2 and TRBJ2-1, is as follows: GAGVSQSPSNKVTEKGKDVELRCDPISGHTALYWYRQSLGQGLEFLIYFQGNSAPDKSGLPSDRFSAERTGGSVSTLTIQRTQQEDSAVYLCASSVSGRAGNEQFFGPGTRLTVL.

The rearrangement uses TRBV4-3 and TRBJ2-7; TRBD2 agrees at 9 bases. This CDR3 comprises 16 residues. Germline assignment: CDR1 LGHNA and CDR2 YSLEER. The junction had 5 bases not matched to a gene; V was cut back by 0 bases and J by 2 bases. The CDR3: CASSQDYSGSPYEQYF. For the CDR3, the DNA is TGCGCCAGCAGCCAAGATTATAGCGGGAGCCCCTACGAGCAGTACTTC.

This clone was detected only a few times. The rearrangement joins TRBV6-2 or TRBV6-3 to TRBJ1-2, with TRBD1 matching 7 bases. The CDR3 is 13 amino acids. After removal of 7 bases from V and 8 bases from J, the junction contained 10 bases not matched to a gene. Germline CDR1 and CDR2: MNHEY and SVGEGT. CDR3 loop: CASTPTGLRGYTF. In DNA, the CDR3 is TGTGCCAGCACCCCGACAGGGCTCAGGGGCTACACCTTC.

This clone was picked up one time. The V and J genes are TRBV19 and TRBJ1-3, with TRBD1 matching over 7 bases. There are 19 residues in the CDR3. V shed 1 base and J 1 base; nucleotides not matched to a gene: 13. Looked up from germline, CDR1 is LNHDA and CDR2 is SQIVND (reference sequence). CDR3 residues: CASSIAGRWRGPSGNTIYF. The CDR3 bases are TGTGCCAGTAGTATAGCCGGCAGGTGGAGGGGGCCGTCTGGAAACACCATATATTTT.

The V and J genes are TRBV5-6 and TRBJ2-7, with 8 bases aligning to TRBD2. The CDR3 runs to 15 residues. V dropped 5 bases and J dropped 0; count of bases not matched to a gene: 7. Germline V gives CDR1 SGHDT, CDR2 YYEEEE. The CDR3 region has the DNA TGTGCCAGCAGTCCTCTCGGGACTAGCTCCTACGAGCAGTACTTC. Translated, it gives CASSPLGTSSYEQYF.

This clone was detected only once. The V gene is TRBV19, the J gene TRBJ1-5, with 7 bases aligning to TRBD1. CDR3 length: 15 amino acids. The germline CDR1 and CDR2 sequences are LNHDA and SQIVND (reference sequence). The ends lost 7 bases at V and 0 bases at J; junction bases unmatched: 6. The CDR3 loop reads CASKEQGNSNQPQHF. The DNA of the CDR3 is TGTGCCAGTAAAGAACAGGGGAATAGCAATCAGCCCCAGCATTTT.

The J gene is TRBJ2-7, the V gene TRBV27, with TRBD1 matching over 10 bases. V was pared by 6 bases and J by 6 bases, with 20 bases of the junction left unmatched. CDR1 is MNHEY and CDR2 is SMNVEV in the germline V gene (reference sequence). The CDR3 contains 18 residues. In nucleotides, the CDR3 is TGTGCCAGCAGCATAGTCGGACAGGGGGTGAGGCGGGGTACCGAGCAGTACTTC. It is translated as CASSIVGQGVRRGTEQYF.

The CDR3 sequence is CASSPPRGQGNEKLFF. CDR3 in DNA: TGTGCCAGCTCACCACCTCGGGGACAGGGAAATGAAAAACTGTTTTTT. V gene TRBV18 combines with J gene TRBJ1-4; TRBD1 aligns across 9 bases. The CDR3 totals 16 residues. V lost 0 bases to trimming and J lost 5 bases; unmatched junction nucleotides: 4. Germline-derived CDR1 and CDR2 are KGHSH and LQKENI.

This clone was seen only a few times. The chain is built from TRBV13 and TRBJ2-7; the match to TRBD2 covers 11 bases. Trimming cost V 3 bases and J 4 bases; bases outside gene matches: 5. Germline CDR1 is PRHDT and CDR2 is FYEKMQ (reference sequence). This CDR3 contains 15 residues. CDR3 region: CASSFSGRAVYEQYF. CDR3 DNA sequence: TGTGCCAGCAGCTTTAGCGGGAGGGCCGTTTACGAGCAGTACTTC.

This rearrangement joins TRBV6-5 to TRBJ1-3; maybe TRBD1 (5 bases). V was clipped by 4 bases and J by 9 bases, with 13 bases between them. The CDR3 loop spans 13 amino acids. Per the germline V gene, CDR1 is MNHEY and CDR2 is SVGAGI. The CDR3 DNA follows: TGTGCCAGCAGTTTCCGACAGATGGGCACCATATATTTT. This encodes CASSFRQMGTIYF.